This T cell receptor (beta chain) stems from a study of early T cells in non-severe SARS-CoV-2 infection. Study-wide findings and caveats: Reliance on VDJdb matching favored anti-spike CD8 responses; private and CD4 specificities were missed.

The CDR3 has 15 residues. Germline CDR1 SQVTM, CDR2 ANQGSEA. J was trimmed by 6 bases and V by 4 bases; bases with no gene match: 7. To note about this clonotype: What it binds is not known.

In the library, individual cDNA molecules carried attached unique molecular identifiers. Via MiXCR, TCRdb re-called the 5' RACE reads, giving one row per CDR3 protein. The data show about 90,000 distinct CDR3 sequences, approximately 12% seen once. The TCR comes from an adult who was a healthcare worker with PCR-confirmed SARS-CoV-2 infection or an uninfected control (not recorded which). The J gene is TRBJ2-3, the V gene TRBV29-1, with 13 bases identical to TRBD2. Here the sequenced sample was whole blood, taken at baseline. DNA of the CDR3: TGCAGCGTTGGAATACTAGCGGGGGGGCCTGATACGCAGTATTTT. Protein product: CSVGILAGGPDTQYF.